A single T cell receptor beta chain is shown here with its context. How the authors handled the data: Reference gene primers were amplified, and this amplification served to estimate nucleated cell counts. Assay: immunoSEQ multiplex PCR; the TCRdb copy retains only in-frame clones and omits some. The V and J calls and clone size were taken over from that table, and D and trimming were inferred from the DNA. The sample shows under 100,000 clones, approximately 92% of them seen only once. The germline V gene has CDR1 LGHNA and CDR2 YSLEER. The CDR3 loop spans 14 amino acids. V lost 0 bases and J lost 8, with 8 bases in between. The entry originates in a study of blood T cell repertoires in COVID-19. As for the study in general: PBMCs, B-cell-depleted T cells, or T cells were the source of the cDNA or gDNA that made up the material.

The sequence was obtained from a woman aged 60-70 years with active COVID-19. This sequence joins TRBV4-3 and TRBJ1-6; D is ambiguous. Sample: peripheral blood. CDR3 sequence reads: CASSQEGGDSPLHF. DNA of the CDR3: TGCGCCAGCAGCCAAGAAGGCGGGGATTCACCCCTCCACTTT.